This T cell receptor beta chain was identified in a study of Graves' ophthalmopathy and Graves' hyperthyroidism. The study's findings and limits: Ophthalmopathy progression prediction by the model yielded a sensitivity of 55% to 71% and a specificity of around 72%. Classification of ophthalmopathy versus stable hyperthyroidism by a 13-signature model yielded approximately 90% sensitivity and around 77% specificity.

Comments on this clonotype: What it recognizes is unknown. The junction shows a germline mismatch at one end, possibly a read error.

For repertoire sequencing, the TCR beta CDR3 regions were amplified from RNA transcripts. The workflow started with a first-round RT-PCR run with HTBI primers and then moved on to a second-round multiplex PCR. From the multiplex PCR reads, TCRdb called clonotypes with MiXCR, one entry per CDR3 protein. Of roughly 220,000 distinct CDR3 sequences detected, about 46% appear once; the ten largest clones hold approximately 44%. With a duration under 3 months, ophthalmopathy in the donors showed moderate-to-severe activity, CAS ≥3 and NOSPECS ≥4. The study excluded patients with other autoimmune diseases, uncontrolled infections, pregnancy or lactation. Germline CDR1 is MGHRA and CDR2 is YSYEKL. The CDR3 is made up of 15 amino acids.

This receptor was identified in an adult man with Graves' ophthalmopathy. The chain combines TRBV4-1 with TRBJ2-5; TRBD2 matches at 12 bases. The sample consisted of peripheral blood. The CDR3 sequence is CASSLTSGGKETQYF. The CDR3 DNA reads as TGTGCCAGCAGCCTCACTAGCGGGGGGAAGGAGACCCAGTACTTC.